Listed below are T cell receptor beta chains from one sample, sequenced in a study of blood T cell repertoires in COVID-19. Here immunoSEQ multiplex PCR was the method, and the copy in TCRdb shows in-frame clones only, minus some. The profile shows roughly 310,000 clones, about 91% of them singletons. The source material was PBMCs or T cells enriched from blood (not recorded which). These receptors came from a woman aged 40 to 50 who had recovered from COVID-19. Both conserved end residues are part of each CDR3. The D gene is left open where the match is weak. Clone size is shown for a subset of rows, as once, few, many or a class of expanded clone.

V	D	length	size	J	CDR3	DNA
TRBV7-6	TRBD2	14	few	TRBJ2-7	CASSPSAGVSEQYF	TGTGCCAGCAGCCCCTCGGCGGGGGTAAGCGAGCAGTACTTC
TRBV5-4	.	15	.	TRBJ2-7	CASSLGGKSSYEQYF	TGTGCCAGCAGCTTGGGCGGGAAGAGCTCCTACGAGCAGTACTTC
TRBV19	TRBD2	16	.	TRBJ2-6	CASSPRGDAGANVLTF	TGTGCCAGTAGTCCCCGGGGGGATGCGGGGGCCAACGTCCTGACTTTC
TRBV9	TRBD1	16	.	TRBJ2-3	CASSVDGTGGTDTQYF	TGTGCCAGCAGCGTAGATGGGACAGGGGGTACAGATACGCAGTATTTT
TRBV5-1	TRBD2	15	.	TRBJ2-7	CASSLVASGAYEQYF	TGCGCCAGCAGCTTGGTGGCTAGCGGAGCCTACGAGCAGTACTTC
TRBV5-1	TRBD1	13	.	TRBJ2-7	CASSAGQGDEQYF	TGCGCCAGCAGCGCGGGACAGGGGGACGAGCAGTACTTC
TRBV11-2	.	15	.	TRBJ2-3	CASSRLPGNTDTQYF	TGTGCCAGCAGCCGCCTCCCGGGGAACACAGATACGCAGTATTTT
TRBV7-9	.	14	.	TRBJ1-4	CASNMAGANEKLFF	TGTGCCAGCAATATGGCAGGGGCTAATGAAAAACTGTTTTTT
TRBV5-1	TRBD2	16	.	TRBJ2-1	CASSLAGTSGANEQFF	TGCGCCAGCAGCTTGGCCGGGACTAGCGGTGCCAATGAGCAGTTCTTC
TRBV5-1	TRBD1	16	.	TRBJ1-4	CASSSLGQGGNEKLFF	TGCGCCAGCAGCTCACTAGGACAGGGCGGGAATGAAAAACTGTTTTTT
TRBV12-5	.	12	.	TRBJ2-1	CASGHQGDEQFF	TGTGCTAGTGGACATCAGGGCGATGAGCAGTTCTTC
TRBV10-3	TRBD1	14	.	TRBJ1-1	CAISEQGRGTEAFF	TGTGCCATCAGTGAACAGGGGCGGGGCACTGAAGCTTTCTTT
TRBV5-6	TRBD2	17	.	TRBJ2-5	CASSPFSFFGLAEDHYF	TGTGCCAGCAGCCCCTTCTCCTTTTTTGGACTAGCGGAGGACCATTACTTC
TRBV11-2	.	12	.	TRBJ2-7	CASSLADIEQYF	TGTGCCAGCAGCTTAGCAGACATCGAGCAGTACTTC
TRBV10-3	.	13	.	TRBJ1-2	CAIRGTPVYGYTF	TGTGCCATCAGGGGGACACCTGTCTATGGCTACACCTTC